Below, 7 T cell receptor beta chains from the same sample are listed, as sequenced in a study of blood T cell repertoires in COVID-19. Here immunoSEQ multiplex PCR was the method, and the copy in TCRdb shows in-frame clones only, minus some. Among under 250,000 clones listed, around 85% were seen once. The sequenced sample was peripheral blood. Receptors were obtained from an older woman with COVID-19, enrolled during active disease.

The V and J genes are TRBV5-1 and TRBJ2-7; D uncertain. The CDR3 totals 14 residues. V lost 6 bases, J lost 2 bases, and 15 bases lay in between. From germline, CDR1 is SGHRS and CDR2 YFSETQ. The CDR3: CASKPTPRTYEQYF. DNA of the CDR3: TGCGCCAGCAAACCGACCCCGCGGACCTACGAGCAGTACTTC.

V and J are TRBV2 and TRBJ1-2, with 10 positions matching TRBD1. V trimming: 6 bases; J trimming: 2 bases; junction bases outside the gene matches: 6. The CDR3 is 15 amino acids. The germline V gene encodes CDR1 SNHLY and CDR2 FYNNEI. CDR3 DNA: TGTGCCAGCAGCGATAGGGACAGGGGAAACTATGGCTACACCTTC. Amino acid sequence: CASSDRDRGNYGYTF.

This clone has only one observation. The V call is TRBV7-2, the J call TRBJ2-5, with 10 bases lining up with TRBD2. The J segment lost 5 bases and the V segment lost 5 bases, leaving 8 bases of the junction unmatched. The CDR3 consists of 15 residues. Germline V gene lookup returns CDR1 SGHTA and CDR2 FQGNSA. The CDR3 is CASSRDWTSGETQYF. The CDR3 DNA is TGTGCCAGCAGCCGCGACTGGACTAGCGGCGAGACCCAGTACTTC.

The chain carries TRBV18 and TRBJ2-1; 8 nucleotides match TRBD1. Germline CDR1 reads KGHSH; CDR2 reads LQKENI. The CDR3 covers 16 residues. J was trimmed by 5 bases and V by 0 bases; bases with no gene match: 6. CDR3 bases: TGTGCCAGCTCACCACCCGCCGGACAGGGAAACAATGAGCAGTTCTTC. Protein product: CASSPPAGQGNNEQFF.

J is TRBJ1-1 and V is TRBV18; D gene unclear. V dropped 3 bases and J dropped 2 bases, with 13 bases sitting between them. This CDR3 is 15 amino acids long. In germline, CDR1 is KGHSH, CDR2 LQKENI. CDR3 in amino acids: CASSPLPGVNTEAFF. The DNA for the CDR3 is TGTGCCAGCTCACCCCTCCCGGGTGTCAACACTGAAGCTTTCTTT.

This clone is a singleton in its sample. The chain links TRBV5-1 to TRBJ1-2, with 8 bases that match TRBD1. The junction had 8 bases not matched to a gene; V was cut back by 3 bases and J by 4 bases. Germline V gives CDR1 SGHRS, CDR2 YFSETQ. The CDR3 sequence is 15 residues long. CDR3 amino acids: CASSSGLDRVYGYTF. CDR3 DNA: TGCGCCAGCAGCTCGGGGCTGGACAGGGTCTATGGCTACACCTTC. Based on the CDR3 plus reference TRBV5-1 and TRBJ1-2, the full variable domain is KAGVTQTPRYLIKTRGQQVTLSCSPISGHRSVSWYQQTPGQGLQFLFEYFSETQRNKGNFPGRFSGRQFSNSRSEMNVSTLELGDSALYLCASSSGLDRVYGYTFGSGTRLTVV.

This chain links TRBV19 with TRBJ1-1, with D perhaps TRBD1 (6 bases). Per the germline V gene, CDR1 is LNHDA and CDR2 is SQIVND (reference sequence). The ends were cut back, 5 bases at V and 4 bases at J, with 17 bases in the middle. CDR3 length: 15 amino acids. CDR3: CASSPPQGLGTEAFF. The DNA of the CDR3 is TGTGCCAGTAGTCCACCACAGGGTTTGGGCACTGAAGCTTTCTTT.